Given below is one T cell receptor beta chain in context. Its antigen is as yet unknown. Using RNA transcripts, the TCR beta CDR3 regions were amplified. First-round RT-PCR employed HTBI primers, with a second-round multiplex PCR after it. TCRdb re-called the multiplex PCR reads through MiXCR, storing one row per CDR3 protein. The sample has fewer than 350,000 distinct CDR3 sequences, under 20% seen once. The sample belongs to a study of Graves' ophthalmopathy and Graves' hyperthyroidism. Overall study findings and caveats: Progression of ophthalmopathy was predicted by the model with more than 70% sensitivity and 72% to 85% specificity.

There are 16 residues in the CDR3. The V and J ends lost 6 bases and 5 bases, in that order; junction bases with no gene match: 9. From germline, CDR1 is MDHEN and CDR2 SYDVKM. The sequenced sample was peripheral blood. The clonotype was recovered from an adult man with Graves' ophthalmopathy. The chain joins TRBV28 to TRBJ2-5, with 13 bases aligning to TRBD2. CDR3 in DNA: TGTGCCAGCAGCCAATGGACTAGCGGGAGTTGGGAGACCCAGTACTTC. It specifies CASSQWTSGSWETQYF.